The clone carrying this T cell receptor beta chain occurred a few times. The TCR beta CDR3 regions underwent amplification using RNA transcripts as the source. A set of HTBI primers served as the primers for a first-round RT-PCR of the TCR CDR3. Each CDR3 protein is one row after TCRdb ran MiXCR on the multiplex PCR reads. Here the sample spans hundreds of thousands of distinct CDR3 sequences, 15% to 20% being singletons. This sample was included in a study of T cells in Graves' hyperthyroidism and ophthalmopathy. Study background: Any treatment followed the collection of peripheral blood at initial diagnosis.

There are 15 residues in the CDR3. Germline V CDR1 and CDR2: MNHNS, SASEGT. V trimming: 7 bases; J trimming: 6 bases; junction bases outside the gene matches: 9. Reasons for excluding patients were uncontrolled infection, other autoimmune disease, pregnancy or lactation. Specimen: blood. This clonotype was sampled from a man in his forties or fifties with Graves' ophthalmopathy. V gene TRBV6-1 combines with J gene TRBJ1-6; 7 nucleotides align to TRBD1. CDR3 sequence reads: CASNTPGQTNSPLHF. CDR3 DNA: TGTGCCAGCAATACCCCGGGACAGACTAATTCACCCCTCCACTTT.